This T cell receptor beta chain derives from a study of cytomegalovirus exposure and HLA in healthy donors. Study-level points and caveats: Among immune exposure information, only CMV serostatus was available.

J was trimmed by 12 bases and V by 3 bases; bases with no gene match: 6. CDR3 length equals 12 residues. Germline loops: CDR1 SGHDT, CDR2 YYEEEE. This clone has only one observation. Its specificity is not known. The PCR used 60 Vbeta and 13 Jbeta primers. Generated by immunoSEQ multiplex PCR, the TCRdb table keeps only in-frame clones and is missing some. The data show approximately 120,000 clones, approximately 73% seen once. Sequencing was done on a sample of PBMCs. The V call is TRBV5-6, the J call TRBJ2-1; 7 bases are shared with TRBD1. This clonotype originated in a man in his sixties in good health and CMV-seropositive. The CDR3 loop is CASSSYRGLQFF. The CDR3 DNA reads as TGTGCCAGCAGCTCATACAGGGGTCTGCAGTTCTTC. Drawing the rest from reference TRBV5-6 and TRBJ2-1, the complete variable domain is DAGVTQSPTHLIKTRGQQVTLRCSPKSGHDTVSWYQQALGQGPQFIFQYYEEEERQRGNFPDRFSGHQFPNYSSELNVNALLLGDSALYLCASSSYRGLQFFGPGTRLTVL.